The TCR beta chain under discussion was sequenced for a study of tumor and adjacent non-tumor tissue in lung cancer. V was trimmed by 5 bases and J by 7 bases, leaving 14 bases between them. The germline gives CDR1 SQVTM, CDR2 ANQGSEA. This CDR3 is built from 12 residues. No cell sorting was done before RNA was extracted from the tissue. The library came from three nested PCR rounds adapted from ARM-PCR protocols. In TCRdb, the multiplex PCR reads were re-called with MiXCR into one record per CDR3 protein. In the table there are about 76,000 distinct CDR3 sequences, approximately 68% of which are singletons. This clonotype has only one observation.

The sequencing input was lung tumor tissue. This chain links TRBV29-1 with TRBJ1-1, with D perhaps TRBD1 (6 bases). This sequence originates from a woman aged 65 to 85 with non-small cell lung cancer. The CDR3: CSVTGGLGEAFF. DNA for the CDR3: TGCAGCGTTACGGGGGGGCTTGGTGAAGCTTTCTTT.